This note documents a single T cell receptor (beta chain) sequence. What it recognizes is unknown. Assay: immunoSEQ multiplex PCR; the TCRdb copy retains only in-frame clones and omits some. Among roughly 62,000 clones listed, 65% to 80% were seen once. These data come from a study of siplizumab effects on memory and regulatory T cells. Findings of the study overall: In the presence of siplizumab, alloreactive sequences traceable to unstimulated CD4+ memory cells were significantly reduced. Naive T cells were seen as more diverse than memory cells and as major alloresponse contributors.

Unstimulated naive, memory, effector memory and TEMRA subsets underwent sequencing in three donor pairs. The clonotype was recovered from a human donor in good health. The specimen was memory CD4+ T cells sorted from blood.

The CDR3 DNA sequence: TGTGCCAGCAGTGCCAGGGGTCAGGGCGAGCAGTACTTC. Its translation is CASSARGQGEQYF. The V and J genes are TRBV6-1 and TRBJ2-7; maybe TRBD1 (6 bases). Trimming took 4 bases from V and 6 from J, leaving 13 bases between them. Germline V gene lookup returns CDR1 MNHNS and CDR2 SASEGT. This CDR3 has 13 residues.